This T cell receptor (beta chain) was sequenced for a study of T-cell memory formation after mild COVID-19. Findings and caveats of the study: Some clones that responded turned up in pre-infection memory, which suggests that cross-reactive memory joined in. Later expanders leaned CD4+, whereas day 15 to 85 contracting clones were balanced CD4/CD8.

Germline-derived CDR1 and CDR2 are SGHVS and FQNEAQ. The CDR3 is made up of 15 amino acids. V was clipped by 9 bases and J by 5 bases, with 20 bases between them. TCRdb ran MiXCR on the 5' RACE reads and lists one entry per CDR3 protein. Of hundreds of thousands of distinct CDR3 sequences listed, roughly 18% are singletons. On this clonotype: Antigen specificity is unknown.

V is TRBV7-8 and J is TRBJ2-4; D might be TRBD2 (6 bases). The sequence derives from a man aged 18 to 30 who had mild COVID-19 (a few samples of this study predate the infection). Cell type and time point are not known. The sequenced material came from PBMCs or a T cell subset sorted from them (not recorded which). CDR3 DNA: TGTGCCAGAAGCCACTGGCCCAGGAGGGAAAACATTCAGTACTTC. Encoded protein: CARSHWPRRENIQYF.